A selection of T cell receptor beta chains follows, all from one sample in a study of PD-L1 blockade in urothelial cancer. Method: immunoSEQ multiplex PCR; TCRdb's copy keeps in-frame clones and lacks some. The data contain under 100,000 clones, about 81% of them singletons. The sequenced sample was PBMCs, obtained around atezolizumab (anti-PD-L1) treatment. The receptors originated from a man between 65 and 85 years old with urothelial cancer. The CDR3 runs from the conserved cysteine through the conserved F or W. The D gene is left open where the match is weak. Not all rows give a size; the values are once, few, many and, for expanded clones, a class.

TRBJ1-5 TRBD1 many TRBV29-1 TGCAGCGTTGAATTCAGGGGGCGGATAAGCAATCAGCCCCAGCATTTT CSVEFRGRISNQPQHF
TRBJ2-1 NA NA TRBV7-8 TGTGCCAGCAGCTTAGGTGTGGGAGCCAACAATGAGCAGTTCTTC CASSLGVGANNEQFF
TRBJ1-2 NA NA TRBV6-1 TGTGCCAGCAGTGATTACGGCTATGGCTACACCTTC CASSDYGYGYTF
TRBJ2-1 TRBD2 NA TRBV19 TGTGCCAGTAAAGGAGAGAGGACTAGCGGGGGGGTGGATGAGCAGTTCTTC CASKGERTSGGVDEQFF
TRBJ1-2 NA few TRBV19 TGTGCCAGTAGTATACTAGGTGGCTACACCTTC CASSILGGYTF
TRBJ2-2 NA NA TRBV9 TGTGCCAGCACCCAGGGTTTTGGAAACACCGGGGAGCTGTTTTTT CASTQGFGNTGELFF
TRBJ1-1 TRBD1 NA TRBV13 TGTGCCAGCAGCGTTGGACAGGGTAGAGGTGACACTGAAGCTTTCTTT CASSVGQGRGDTEAFF
TRBJ1-4 NA NA TRBV28 TGTGCCAGCAGAGCGACAGGTCCGAATGAAAAACTGTTTTTT CASRATGPNEKLFF
TRBJ1-5 NA NA TRBV7-3 TGTGCCAGCAGCTTATCCCCTCTAAGGGGTAATGGCAATCAGCCCCAGCATTTT CASSLSPLRGNGNQPQHF
TRBJ2-7 TRBD1 NA TRBV6-5 TGTGCCAGCAGTCGGATGACAGGGGAGGACGAGCAGTACTTC CASSRMTGEDEQYF
TRBJ2-5 NA NA TRBV4-2 TGTGCCAGCAGCCAAGATGAGATCCGCGGAGAGACCCAGTACTTC CASSQDEIRGETQYF
TRBJ2-1 TRBD2 few TRBV28 TGTGCCAGCATCATAGCGGGAGGGCTTTCTAATGAGCAGTTCTTC CASIIAGGLSNEQFF
TRBJ2-7 NA NA TRBV2 TGTGCCAGCAGTGAGTTTTCGAGTTCCTACGAGCAGTACTTC CASSEFSSSYEQYF
TRBJ2-1 TRBD1 NA TRBV19 TGTGCCAGTAGTATCCACCAGGGGGCTGGCCAGTTCTTC CASSIHQGAGQFF